The rows below give T cell receptor beta chains drawn from one sample of a study of cytomegalovirus exposure and HLA in healthy donors. The protocol was immunoSEQ multiplex PCR, while the TCRdb copy is restricted to in-frame clones and leaves out a portion. Of fewer than 250,000 clones in the sample, roughly 90% were seen once. Sequencing was done on a sample of PBMCs. These receptors came from a boy between 2 and 10 years old in good health and CMV-seronegative. CDR3s include the opening cysteine and the closing phenylalanine or tryptophan. A D gene is named only where the DNA matches it firmly. The size of a clone is reported for some rows only, either as once, few or many, or as a class for expanded clones.

-	TRBD1	TRBV7-2	TRBJ2-7	TGTGCCAGCAGCGATCCGGGACAGACGCACTACGAGCAGTACTTC	CASSDPGQTHYEQYF
few	-	TRBV28	TRBJ1-5	TGTGCCAGCAGTTCCAGGGAAAATCAGCCCCAGCATTTT	CASSSRENQPQHF
-	TRBD2	TRBV30	TRBJ2-1	TGTGCCTGGAGTGCCTTAGCGGGGGGACGGTACAATGAGCAGTTCTTC	CAWSALAGGRYNEQFF
-	-	TRBV28	TRBJ1-5	TGTGCCAGCAGTTTATCGGTCAGCAATCAGCCCCAGCATTTT	CASSLSVSNQPQHF
-	TRBD2	TRBV9	TRBJ2-1	TGTGCCAGCAGCCCTCTAGGAAAAGGACTAGCGGGAGGGGTCCTATACAATGAGCAGTTCTTC	CASSPLGKGLAGGVLYNEQFF
-	-	TRBV21-1	TRBJ1-1	TGTGCCAGCAGCAAAGTCGGGCAGGGAGGGGACACTGAAGCTTTCTTT	CASSKVGQGGDTEAFF
once	TRBD1	TRBV6-5	TRBJ1-6	TGTGCCAGCAGTTACGGCGGGACAGGGCATAATTCACCCCTCCACTTT	CASSYGGTGHNSPLHF
-	TRBD1	TRBV30	TRBJ2-1	TGTGCCTGGAGTGTACGGGGACAGACCTACAATGAGCAGTTCTTC	CAWSVRGQTYNEQFF
-	-	TRBV6-1	TRBJ2-7	TGTGCCAGCAGGGCACCCTACGAGCAGTACTTC	CASRAPYEQYF
-	TRBD1	TRBV4-1	TRBJ1-2	TGCGCCAGCAGCCAAGGACCGACAGGGGTTCTGGGCTACACCTTC	CASSQGPTGVLGYTF
few	-	TRBV6-5	TRBJ2-1	TGTGCCAGCAGCCCGCCGGAGTACAATGAGCAGTTCTTC	CASSPPEYNEQFF
-	-	TRBV4-2	TRBJ2-2	TGTGCCAGCAGCCAAGTGGCCTCTAACACCGGGGAGCTGTTTTTT	CASSQVASNTGELFF
-	-	TRBV7-9	TRBJ1-5	TGTGCCAGCAGCCCCCCCCGGGTCGACCTCCATCAGCCCCAGCATTTT	CASSPPRVDLHQPQHF
-	-	TRBV30	TRBJ1-3	TGTGCCTGGAGTGTATCGGGACTCTCTGGAAACACCATATATTTT	CAWSVSGLSGNTIYF
-	-	TRBV28	TRBJ1-1	TGTGCCGGAGGAGGCAGGCTGAACACTGAAGCTTTCTTT	CAGGGRLNTEAFF
-	-	TRBV30	TRBJ2-2	TGTGCCTATGGGGGCCTAAACACCGGGGAGCTGTTTTTT	CAYGGLNTGELFF
-	-	TRBV7-9	TRBJ1-2	TGTGCCAGCAGCTTTTTCCGGAGATATAACTATGGCTACACCTTC	CASSFFRRYNYGYTF
-	TRBD1	TRBV5-1	TRBJ1-6	TGCGCCAGCAGCTTGACGGGACAGGGGGCATGGAATTCACCCCTCCACTTT	CASSLTGQGAWNSPLHF
-	-	TRBV6-1	TRBJ1-5	TGTGCCAGCAGGAACGGAGGAGGCAATCAGCCCCAGCATTTT	CASRNGGGNQPQHF
-	TRBD2	TRBV4-1	TRBJ2-3	TGCGCCAGCAGCCAAGAGGCTAGCGGGAGGAGCACAGATACGCAGTATTTT	CASSQEASGRSTDTQYF
-	TRBD2	TRBV7-9	TRBJ2-1	TGTGCCAGCAGCTTAGGGACTAGCGAATACAATGAGCAGTTCTTC	CASSLGTSEYNEQFF
-	TRBD2	TRBV19	TRBJ2-3	TGTGCCAGTAGTACCGAGACTAGCGGGACGGCAGATACGCAGTATTTT	CASSTETSGTADTQYF
-	-	TRBV7-2	TRBJ1-6	TGTGCCAGCAGCTCAACGACAGGCTCAAGCTCCTATAATTCACCCCTCCACTTT	CASSSTTGSSSYNSPLHF
-	-	TRBV9	TRBJ2-3	TGTGCCAGCAGCGTAGTGAGTTCAGATACGCAGTATTTT	CASSVVSSDTQYF
-	-	TRBV28	TRBJ1-1	TGTGCCAGCAGTGACACGACTGAAGCTTTCTTT	CASSDTTEAFF
-	TRBD2	TRBV5-4	TRBJ2-3	TGTGCCAGCAGCCGAAGCGGGATTACAGATACGCAGTATTTT	CASSRSGITDTQYF
-	-	TRBV29-1	TRBJ2-1	TGCAGCGTTGAAGGTGTTGTCGGACAGTCCTACAATGAGCAGTTCTTC	CSVEGVVGQSYNEQFF
-	TRBD1	TRBV28	TRBJ2-7	TGTGCCAGCAGCCAGACAGGGTTTGCCTACGAGCAGTACTTC	CASSQTGFAYEQYF
-	TRBD1	TRBV5-4	TRBJ2-5	TGTGCCAGCAGATGGGACAGGGAGGGGGAGACCCAGTACTTC	CASRWDREGETQYF
-	-	TRBV15	TRBJ1-5	TGTGCCACCAGCAGAGATCGCCGGCAGCCCCAGCATTTT	CATSRDRRQPQHF
-	TRBD1	TRBV30	TRBJ2-3	TGTGCCTGGATACAGGGGAACACAGATACGCAGTATTTT	CAWIQGNTDTQYF
-	TRBD2	TRBV7-3	TRBJ2-6	TGTGCCAGCAGCCGGACTAGTTTAATCTCTGGGGCCAACGTCCTGACTTTC	CASSRTSLISGANVLTF
-	-	TRBV28	TRBJ1-2	TGTGCCAGCAGTTCAGGGGATGGTGTTGGCTACACCTTC	CASSSGDGVGYTF
-	-	TRBV27	TRBJ2-3	TGTGCCAGCAGGCTCCTAGGGGCAGCTAGCACAGATACGCAGTATTTT	CASRLLGAASTDTQYF
-	-	TRBV5-1	TRBJ2-2	TGCGCCAGCAGCTTAAACGGGGGGAACACCGGGGAGCTGTTTTTT	CASSLNGGNTGELFF